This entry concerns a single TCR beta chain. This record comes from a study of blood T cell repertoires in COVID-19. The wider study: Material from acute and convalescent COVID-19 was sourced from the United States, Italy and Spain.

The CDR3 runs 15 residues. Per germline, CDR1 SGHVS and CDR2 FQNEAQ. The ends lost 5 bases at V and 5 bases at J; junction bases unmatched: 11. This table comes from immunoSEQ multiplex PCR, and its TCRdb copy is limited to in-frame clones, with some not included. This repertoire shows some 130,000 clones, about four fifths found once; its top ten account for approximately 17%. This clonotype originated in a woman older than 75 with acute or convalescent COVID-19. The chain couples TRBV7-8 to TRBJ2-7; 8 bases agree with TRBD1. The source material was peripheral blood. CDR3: CASSKRQGARNEQYF. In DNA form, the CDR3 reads TGTGCCAGCAGCAAGCGGCAGGGGGCGAGAAACGAGCAGTACTTC.